A single sample gave rise to the 27 T cell receptor beta chains below, sequenced in a study of memory CD8 T cells in hepatitis C reinfection. Method: immunoSEQ multiplex PCR; TCRdb's copy keeps in-frame clones and lacks some. Among under 60,000 clones listed, roughly nine tenths were seen once. Time point here: pre-reinfection, 55 to 20 weeks before reinfection detection. No in vitro expansion preceded TCR sequencing of the sorted cells. Sequencing was performed on naive CD8+ T cells sorted from blood. Source of these receptors: a young man with hepatitis C virus infection.

This rearrangement joins TRBV10-1 to TRBJ2-2, with a weak D call TRBD2 (5 bases). V lost 6 bases to trimming and J lost 6 bases, with 8 bases between them. Germline values: CDR1 WNHNN, CDR2 SYGVQD (reference sequence). The CDR3 runs to 12 residues. CDR3 residues: CASSPGSGELFF. The DNA for the CDR3 is TGCGCCAGCAGCCCGGGGTCCGGGGAGCTGTTTTTT.

The rearrangement joins TRBV15 to TRBJ2-7; possible D gene TRBD1, 5 bases. Germline CDR1 reads LNHNV; CDR2 reads YYDKDF (reference sequence). This CDR3 contains 13 residues. The V and J ends lost 8 bases and 6 bases respectively, with 17 bases between them. CDR3 region: CATAVVWGGEQYV. The CDR3 nucleotides are TGTGCCACCGCTGTAGTCTGGGGCGGCGAGCAGTACGTC.

This sequence joins TRBV5-4 and TRBJ2-4; no clear D gene. This CDR3 has 14 amino acids. The V end was cut by 3 bases, the J end by 0 bases, with 7 bases between. The germline CDR1 and CDR2 sequences are SGHNT and YYREEE (reference sequence). This chain's CDR3 is CASSSGLAKNIQYF. CDR3 nucleotide sequence: TGTGCCAGCAGCTCGGGTCTAGCCAAAAACATTCAGTACTTC.

This clone was recorded once. The rearrangement joins TRBV5-4 to TRBJ2-1; 12 nucleotides match TRBD2. The CDR3 totals 17 residues. CDR1 and CDR2 (germline): SGHNT, YYREEE (reference sequence). The J segment lost 8 bases and the V segment lost 3 bases, leaving 12 bases of the junction unmatched. The CDR3 region is CASSSPSGRAAGDEQFF. The CDR3 DNA reads TGTGCCAGCAGCTCCCCTAGCGGGAGGGCGGCAGGCGATGAGCAGTTCTTC.

The chain carries TRBV7-9 and TRBJ1-1, with a tentative D call TRBD1 (5 bases). Germline values: CDR1 SEHNR, CDR2 FQNEAQ (reference sequence). The germline V and J ends were trimmed by 6 bases and 4 bases, with 12 bases remaining between them. The length of the CDR3 is 13 residues. The CDR3 protein is CASRGGGSTEAFF. The CDR3 DNA sequence: TGTGCCAGCAGGGGTGGGGGGAGCACTGAAGCTTTCTTT.

This clone was recorded once. The chain is built from TRBV6-5 and TRBJ2-1; 8 positions match TRBD2. CDR3 length equals 14 residues. Germline V gene lookup returns CDR1 MNHEY and CDR2 SVGAGI. V trimming: 10 bases; J trimming: 2 bases; junction bases outside the gene matches: 7. Here the CDR3 DNA reads TGTGCCACTTGCGGGGGGCCAGCCTACAATGAGCAGTTCTTC. Amino acid sequence: CATCGGPAYNEQFF.

This clone was seen a handful of times. The chain is built from TRBV6-8 and TRBJ1-5; tentative D call: TRBD1 (6 bases). Trimming removed 6 bases from V and 6 bases from J, with 12 bases in between. CDR3 length: 13 residues. Germline V gives CDR1 MNHGY, CDR2 SAAAGT. The CDR3 reads CASRPDRVQPQHF. DNA of the CDR3: TGTGCCAGCAGGCCGGACAGAGTTCAGCCCCAGCATTTT.

The rearrangement joins TRBV7-8 to TRBJ2-3; 8 bases match TRBD1. V dropped 4 bases and J dropped 4; count of bases not matched to a gene: 7. The V gene's germline CDR1 is SGHVS and CDR2 FQNEAQ. The CDR3 length is 15 residues. CDR3 protein: CASSSGQGWADTQYF. CDR3 DNA: TGTGCCAGCAGCTCCGGACAGGGATGGGCAGATACGCAGTATTTT.

V gene TRBV4-1 combines with J gene TRBJ2-3, with D possibly TRBD1 on 7 matching bases. Trimming pared 4 bases from V and 2 bases from J, leaving 16 bases between. Germline V gives CDR1 MGHRA, CDR2 YSYEKL. The CDR3 extends over 16 amino acids. CDR3: CASSPATGTVTDTQYF. The DNA of the CDR3 is TGCGCCAGCAGCCCGGCGACAGGGACTGTCACAGATACGCAGTATTTT.

This clone was seen a few times. This chain joins TRBV30 and TRBJ2-2; 9 bases align to TRBD2. The length of the CDR3 is 15 residues. Germline trimming cut 1 base from V and 3 bases from J; bases unmatched to any gene: 3. From germline, CDR1 is GTSNPN and CDR2 SVGIG (reference sequence). In nucleotides, the CDR3 is TGTGCCTGGAGTGGACTAGCGGATGACACCGGGGAGCTGTTTTTT. Residues: CAWSGLADDTGELFF. Full variable domain (remainder filled in from reference TRBV30 and TRBJ2-2): SQTIHQWPATLVQPVGSPLSLECTVEGTSNPNLYWYRQAAGRGLQLLFYSVGIGQISSEVPQNLSASRPQDRQFILSSKKLLLSDSGFYLCAWSGLADDTGELFFGEGSRLTVL.

The chain couples TRBV5-6 to TRBJ2-7; 7 positions agree with TRBD1. The V and J ends lost 2 bases and 4 bases, in that order; junction bases with no gene match: 6. The CDR3 spans 14 residues. The germline V gene encodes CDR1 SGHDT and CDR2 YYEEEE. The CDR3 region is CASSFGQARYEQYF. Here the CDR3 DNA reads TGTGCCAGCAGCTTTGGACAGGCGAGATACGAGCAGTACTTC.

The chain recombines TRBV7-2 with TRBJ2-3, with 11 bases matching TRBD2. V gave up 1 base and J gave up 2 bases; unmatched junction bases: 8. This CDR3 contains 18 residues. CDR1 and CDR2 from the germline V gene are SGHTA and FQGNSA. CDR3 residues: CASSLGGTSGGSTDTQYF. The CDR3 coding sequence is TGTGCCAGCAGCTTAGGGGGAACTAGCGGGGGTTCCACAGATACGCAGTATTTT.

This clone was seen just once. The genes are TRBV4-1 and TRBJ1-6; possibly TRBD1 for D (5 bases). This CDR3 is 16 amino acids long. The V gene lost 0 bases and the J gene lost 9 bases, with 15 bases spanning the gap. Germline V lookup: CDR1 MGHRA, CDR2 YSYEKL. Here the CDR3 DNA reads TGCGCCAGCAGCCAAGATCGGGGGAGCGGGGGTTCACCCCTCCACTTT. This codes for CASSQDRGSGGSPLHF.

This clone has a single count. The chain recombines TRBV7-9 with TRBJ2-1; D possibly corresponds to TRBD2 (6 bases). The CDR3 has 15 amino acids. CDR1 is SEHNR and CDR2 is FQNEAQ in the germline V gene (reference sequence). V was pared by 5 bases and J by 6 bases, with 17 bases between. CDR3 sequence: CASSASYRDSNEQFF. The CDR3, as DNA: TGTGCCAGCAGCGCCAGTTACCGGGACTCCAATGAGCAGTTCTTC. Supplemented by reference TRBV7-9 and TRBJ2-1, the full variable domain reads DTGVSQNPRHKITKRGQNVTFRCDPISEHNRLYWYRQTLGQGPEFLTYFQNEAQLEKSRLLSDRFSAERPKGSFSTLEIQRTEQGDSAMYLCASSASYRDSNEQFFGPGTRLTVL.

The chain employs TRBV19 and TRBJ2-1; TRBD2 agrees at 7 bases. The V and J ends lost 3 bases and 4 bases, in that order; junction bases with no gene match: 6. Germline lookup yields CDR1 LNHDA and CDR2 SQIVND (reference sequence). This CDR3 region has 15 residues. The CDR3 loop is CASSIELAAYNEQFF. DNA for the CDR3: TGTGCCAGTAGTATTGAGCTAGCGGCTTACAATGAGCAGTTCTTC. Complete variable domain (other parts from reference TRBV19 and TRBJ2-1): DGGITQSPKYLFRKEGQNVTLSCEQNLNHDAMYWYRQDPGQGLRLIYYSQIVNDFQKGDIAEGYSVSREKKESFPLTVTSAQKNPTAFYLCASSIELAAYNEQFFGPGTRLTVL.

The rearrangement uses TRBV5-6 and TRBJ2-3, with 9 bases identical to TRBD2. Germline trimming cut 3 bases from V and 3 bases from J; bases unmatched to any gene: 14. Germline assignment: CDR1 SGHDT and CDR2 YYEEEE. This CDR3 has 18 residues. The CDR3 loop reads CASSYIHRTSESTDTQYF. The CDR3 DNA reads TGTGCCAGCAGCTACATACACAGGACTAGCGAATCGACAGATACGCAGTATTTT. The whole variable domain, filled in from reference TRBV5-6 and TRBJ2-3, reads DAGVTQSPTHLIKTRGQQVTLRCSPKSGHDTVSWYQQALGQGPQFIFQYYEEEERQRGNFPDRFSGHQFPNYSSELNVNALLLGDSALYLCASSYIHRTSESTDTQYFGPGTRLTVL.

The chain carries TRBV7-2 and TRBJ2-5; D not resolved. Germline loops: CDR1 SGHTA, CDR2 FQGNSA. The CDR3 is 14 amino acids. V lost 1 base, J lost 4 bases, and 10 bases lay in between. CDR3 loop: CASSLGASPETQYF. The CDR3 DNA is TGTGCCAGCAGCTTAGGGGCGTCCCCAGAGACCCAGTACTTC.

The chain uses TRBV29-1 and TRBJ1-2; possibly TRBD1 for D (6 bases). Looked up from germline, CDR1 is SQVTM and CDR2 is ANQGSEA. CDR3 length equals 14 residues. Trimming cost V 6 bases and J 0 bases, with 14 bases left between them. CDR3 amino acids: CSVPEGETNYGYTF. CDR3 sequence (DNA): TGCAGCGTGCCAGAGGGGGAAACTAACTATGGCTACACCTTC.

The chain employs TRBV6-5 and TRBJ1-4; the match to TRBD1 covers 7 bases. V gave up 2 bases and J gave up 5 bases; unmatched junction bases: 2. The CDR3 totals 14 residues. Germline values: CDR1 MNHEY, CDR2 SVGAGI. This CDR3 reads CASSYQTGNEKLFF. The CDR3 nucleotides are TGTGCCAGCAGTTACCAGACAGGGAATGAAAAACTGTTTTTT.

This chain joins TRBV27 and TRBJ2-1; no definite D call. Germline V gene sequence: CDR1 MNHEY, CDR2 SMNVEV (reference sequence). The CDR3 spans 12 residues. V gave up 4 bases and J gave up 6 bases, with 7 bases separating them. The CDR3 region has the DNA TGTGCCAGCAGTTACCCGGGCAATGAGCAGTTCTTC. The encoded protein is CASSYPGNEQFF.

The rearrangement links TRBV6-1 to TRBJ1-1; D unresolved. V gave up 7 bases and J gave up 8 bases, with 11 bases separating them. The CDR3 consists of 11 residues. Germline CDR1 MNHNS, CDR2 SASEGT. CDR3: CASILASEAFF. For the CDR3, the DNA is TGTGCCAGCATCCTAGCCTCGGAAGCTTTCTTT.

The J gene is TRBJ1-1, the V gene TRBV13, with TRBD1 matching over 7 bases. After removal of 5 bases from V and 4 bases from J, the junction contained 7 bases not matched to a gene. The germline CDR1 and CDR2 sequences are PRHDT and FYEKMQ (reference sequence). The CDR3 is made up of 14 amino acids. In DNA form, the CDR3 reads TGTGCCAGCAGCCTCGCAGGGGGACCCACTGAAGCTTTCTTT. Its protein is CASSLAGGPTEAFF.

The chain combines TRBV7-2 with TRBJ2-1; 8 bases are shared with TRBD2. The CDR3 extends over 17 amino acids. Germline loops: CDR1 SGHTA, CDR2 FQGNSA. V lost 1 base and J lost 0; bases outside the gene matches: 5. This chain's CDR3 is CASSLEEREFSYNEQFF. Written as DNA, the CDR3 is TGTGCCAGCAGCTTAGAGGAGCGGGAGTTCTCCTACAATGAGCAGTTCTTC. Complete variable domain (other parts from reference TRBV7-2 and TRBJ2-1): GAGVSQSPSNKVTEKGKDVELRCDPISGHTALYWYRQSLGQGLEFLIYFQGNSAPDKSGLPSDRFSAERTGGSVSTLTIQRTQQEDSAVYLCASSLEEREFSYNEQFFGPGTRLTVL.

The V call is TRBV19, the J call TRBJ2-1; a weak D match, TRBD2 (5 bases). The CDR3 is made up of 15 amino acids. Trimming removed 11 bases from V and 4 bases from J, with 21 bases in between. Germline V lookup: CDR1 LNHDA, CDR2 SQIVND (reference sequence). CDR3 in amino acids: CASKLGQLGYNEQFF. CDR3 bases: TGTGCCTCAAAACTAGGTCAGTTAGGGTACAATGAGCAGTTCTTC.

The chain recombines TRBV5-5 with TRBJ2-7; D might be TRBD2 (6 bases). The germline V gene has CDR1 SGHKS and CDR2 YYEKEE (reference sequence). This CDR3 has 16 residues. The V gene lost 6 bases and the J gene lost 2 bases, with 21 bases spanning the gap. CDR3 nucleotides: TGTGCCAGCACCTCCTCAAGCGGGCAGTTAGCCTACGAGCAGTACTTC. It specifies CASTSSSGQLAYEQYF. Full variable domain (rest looked up from reference TRBV5-5 and TRBJ2-7): DAGVTQSPTHLIKTRGQQVTLRCSPISGHKSVSWYQQVLGQGPQFIFQYYEKEERGRGNFPDRFSARQFPNYSSELNVNALLLGDSALYLCASTSSSGQLAYEQYFGPGTRLTVT.

This clone was detected only once. This chain joins TRBV28 and TRBJ2-7; possibly TRBD1 for D (5 bases). The CDR3 length is 14 residues. Trimming left V 5 bases short and J 2 bases short, with 13 bases between. Germline lookup yields CDR1 MDHEN and CDR2 SYDVKM. The DNA for the CDR3 is TGTGCCAGCAGTCGCTACAGGATTCCCTACGAGCAGTACTTC. It specifies CASSRYRIPYEQYF.

This chain joins TRBV19 and TRBJ1-2; D not resolved. Germline V gives CDR1 LNHDA, CDR2 SQIVND (reference sequence). CDR3 size: 12 residues. With 3 bases removed from V and 6 bases from J, the gap between germline ends came to 8 bases. CDR3 region: CASSIAGNGYTF. CDR3 DNA sequence: TGTGCCAGTAGTATTGCAGGAAATGGCTACACCTTC.